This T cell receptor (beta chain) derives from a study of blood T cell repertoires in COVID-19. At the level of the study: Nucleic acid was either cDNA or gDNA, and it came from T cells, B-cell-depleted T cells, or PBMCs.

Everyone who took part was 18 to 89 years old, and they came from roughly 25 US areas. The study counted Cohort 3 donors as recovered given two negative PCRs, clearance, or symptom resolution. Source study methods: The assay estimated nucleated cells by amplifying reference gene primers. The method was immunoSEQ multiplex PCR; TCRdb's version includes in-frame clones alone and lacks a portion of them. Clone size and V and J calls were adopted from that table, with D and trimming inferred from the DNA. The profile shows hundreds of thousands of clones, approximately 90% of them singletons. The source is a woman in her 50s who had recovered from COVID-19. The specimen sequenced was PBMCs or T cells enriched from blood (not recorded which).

The CDR3 DNA sequence: TGTGCCAGCAGCTTGACTATACGGGCCGGGGAGCTGTTTTTT. Translated: CASSLTIRAGELFF. This rearrangement joins TRBV7-9 to TRBJ2-2; tentative D call: TRBD2 (5 bases). This CDR3 comprises 14 residues. V shed 3 bases and J shed 6 bases, with 11 bases lying between them. The germline V gene encodes CDR1 SEHNR and CDR2 FQNEAQ (reference sequence).